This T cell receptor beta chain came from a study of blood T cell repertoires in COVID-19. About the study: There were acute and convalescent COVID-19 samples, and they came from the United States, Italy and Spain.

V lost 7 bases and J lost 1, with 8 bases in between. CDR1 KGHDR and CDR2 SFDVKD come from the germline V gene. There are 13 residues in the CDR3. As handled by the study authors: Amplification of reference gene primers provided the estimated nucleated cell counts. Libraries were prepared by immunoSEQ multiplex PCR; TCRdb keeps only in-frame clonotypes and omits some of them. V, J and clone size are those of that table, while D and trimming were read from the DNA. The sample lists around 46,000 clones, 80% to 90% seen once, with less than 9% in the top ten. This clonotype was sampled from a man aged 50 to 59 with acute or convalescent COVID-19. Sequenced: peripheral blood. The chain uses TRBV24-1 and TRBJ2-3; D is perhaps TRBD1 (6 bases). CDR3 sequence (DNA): TGTGCCACCAGGGGGGCCGGCACAGATACGCAGTATTTT. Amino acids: CATRGAGTDTQYF.